This TCR beta chain was observed in a study of blood T cell repertoires in COVID-19. This clone was counted only a few times. Original methodology: Using reference gene primer amplification, nucleated cell counts were estimated. Data came from immunoSEQ multiplex PCR; TCRdb stores just in-frame clones and leaves some out. The V and J calls and the clone size are those of that table, but D and trimming were determined from the DNA. The table has fewer than 250,000 clones, under 90% seen once. This CDR3 region has 15 residues. The V gene end was trimmed by 7 bases and the J gene end by 4 bases; junction bases not matched to a gene: 10. Germline V CDR1 and CDR2: MDHEN, SYDVKM.

The V call is TRBV28, the J call TRBJ1-1; 9 nucleotides match TRBD1. The sequencing input was peripheral blood. This TCR was sampled from a woman aged 80 or over with COVID-19, enrolled during active disease. CDR3 in DNA: TGTGCCAGCACCCCGTTCACAGGGGGCCTCACTGAAGCTTTCTTT. It codes for CASTPFTGGLTEAFF.